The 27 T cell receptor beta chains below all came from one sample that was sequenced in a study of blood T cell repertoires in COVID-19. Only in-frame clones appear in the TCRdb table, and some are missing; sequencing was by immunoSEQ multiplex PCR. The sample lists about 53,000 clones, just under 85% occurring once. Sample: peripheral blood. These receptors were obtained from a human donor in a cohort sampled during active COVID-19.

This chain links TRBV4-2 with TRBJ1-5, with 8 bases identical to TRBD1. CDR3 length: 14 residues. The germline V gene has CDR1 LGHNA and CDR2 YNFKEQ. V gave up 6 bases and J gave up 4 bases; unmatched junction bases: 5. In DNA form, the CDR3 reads TGTGCCAGCAGTCCCGACAGGGGTAATCAGCCCCAGCATTTT. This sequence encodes CASSPDRGNQPQHF.

CDR3 region: CASSPRAGSTDTQYF. The CDR3 nucleotides read TGTGCCAGCAGCCCGCGCGCGGGGTCCACAGATACGCAGTATTTT. The chain couples TRBV27 to TRBJ2-3, with D possibly TRBD2 on 6 matching bases. Trimming shortened V by 6 bases and J by 2 bases, and 15 bases separated the two germline ends. This CDR3 is built from 15 residues. Germline CDR1 is MNHEY and CDR2 is SMNVEV (reference sequence).

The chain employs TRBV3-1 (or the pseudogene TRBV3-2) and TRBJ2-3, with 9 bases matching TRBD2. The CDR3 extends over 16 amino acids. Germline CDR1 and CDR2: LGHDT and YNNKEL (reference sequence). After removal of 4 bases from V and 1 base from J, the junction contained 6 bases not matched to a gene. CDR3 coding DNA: TGTGCCAGCAGCCCCGGGCGGACTAGCGGCACAGATACGCAGTATTTT. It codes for CASSPGRTSGTDTQYF.

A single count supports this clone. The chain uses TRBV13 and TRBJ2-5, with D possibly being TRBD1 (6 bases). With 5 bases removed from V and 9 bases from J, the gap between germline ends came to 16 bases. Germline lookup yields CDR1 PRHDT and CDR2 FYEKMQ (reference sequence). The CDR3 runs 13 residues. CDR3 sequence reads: CASSRPSEGAQYF. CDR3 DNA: TGTGCCAGCAGCCGTCCCTCAGAGGGGGCCCAGTACTTC.

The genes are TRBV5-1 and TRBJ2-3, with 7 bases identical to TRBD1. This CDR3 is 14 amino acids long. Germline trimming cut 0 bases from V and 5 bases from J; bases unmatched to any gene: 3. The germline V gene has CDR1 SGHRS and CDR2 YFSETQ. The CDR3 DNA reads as TGCGCCAGCAGCTTGGGGGACAGCCAAGATACGCAGTATTTT. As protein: CASSLGDSQDTQYF.

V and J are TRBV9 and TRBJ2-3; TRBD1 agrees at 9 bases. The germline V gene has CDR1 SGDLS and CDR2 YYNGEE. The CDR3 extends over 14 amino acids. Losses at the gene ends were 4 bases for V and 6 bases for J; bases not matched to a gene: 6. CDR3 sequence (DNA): TGTGCCAGCAGCTCCCGACAGGGGGAGGATACGCAGTATTTT. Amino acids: CASSSRQGEDTQYF.

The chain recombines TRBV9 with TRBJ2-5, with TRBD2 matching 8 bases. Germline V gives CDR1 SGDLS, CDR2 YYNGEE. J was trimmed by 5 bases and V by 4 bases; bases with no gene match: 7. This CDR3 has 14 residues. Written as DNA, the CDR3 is TGTGCCAGCAGCAGCGGGGGTCCTGGGGAGACCCAGTACTTC. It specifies CASSSGGPGETQYF.

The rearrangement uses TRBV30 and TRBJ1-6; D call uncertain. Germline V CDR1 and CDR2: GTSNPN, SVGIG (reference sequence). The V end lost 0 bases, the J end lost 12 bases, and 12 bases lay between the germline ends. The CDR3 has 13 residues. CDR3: CAWSVGGNGPLHF. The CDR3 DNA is TGTGCCTGGAGTGTAGGCGGTAACGGACCCCTCCACTTT.

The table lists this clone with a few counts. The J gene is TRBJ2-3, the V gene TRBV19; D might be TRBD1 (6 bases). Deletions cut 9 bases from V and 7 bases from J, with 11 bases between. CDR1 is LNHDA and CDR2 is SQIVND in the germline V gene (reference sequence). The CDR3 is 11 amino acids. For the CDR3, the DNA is TGTGCCAGCAACGACAGGTATACGCAGTATTTT. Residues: CASNDRYTQYF.

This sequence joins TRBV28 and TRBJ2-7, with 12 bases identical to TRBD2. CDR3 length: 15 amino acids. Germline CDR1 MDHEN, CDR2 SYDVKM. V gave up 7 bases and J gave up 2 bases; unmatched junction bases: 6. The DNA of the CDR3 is TGTGCCAGCAAAGAACTAGCGGGAGGAACCTACGAGCAGTACTTC. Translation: CASKELAGGTYEQYF.

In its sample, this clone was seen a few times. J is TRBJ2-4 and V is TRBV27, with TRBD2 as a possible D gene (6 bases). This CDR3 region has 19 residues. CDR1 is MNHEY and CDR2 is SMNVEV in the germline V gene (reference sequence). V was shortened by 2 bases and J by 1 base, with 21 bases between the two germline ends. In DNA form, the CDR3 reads TGTGCCAGCAGTTTAGGACGGGAAAAGGATCGGGAGGCCAAAAACATTCAGTACTTC. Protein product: CASSLGREKDREAKNIQYF.

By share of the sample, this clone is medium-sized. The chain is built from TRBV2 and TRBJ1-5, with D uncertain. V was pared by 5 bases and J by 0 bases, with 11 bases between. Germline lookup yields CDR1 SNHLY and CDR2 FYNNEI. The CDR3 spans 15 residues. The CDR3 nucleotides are TGTGCCAGCAGTCACCGGGAGAATAGCAATCAGCCCCAGCATTTT. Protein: CASSHRENSNQPQHF.

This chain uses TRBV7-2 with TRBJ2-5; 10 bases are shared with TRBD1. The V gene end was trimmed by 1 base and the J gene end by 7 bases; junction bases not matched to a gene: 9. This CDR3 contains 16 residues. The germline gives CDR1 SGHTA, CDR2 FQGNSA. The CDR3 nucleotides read TGTGCCAGCAGCTTAGTGGTAGTCGGACAGGGGGTGACCCAGTACTTC. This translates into CASSLVVVGQGVTQYF. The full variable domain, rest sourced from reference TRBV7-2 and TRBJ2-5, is GAGVSQSPSNKVTEKGKDVELRCDPISGHTALYWYRQSLGQGLEFLIYFQGNSAPDKSGLPSDRFSAERTGGSVSTLTIQRTQQEDSAVYLCASSLVVVGQGVTQYFGPGTRLLVL.

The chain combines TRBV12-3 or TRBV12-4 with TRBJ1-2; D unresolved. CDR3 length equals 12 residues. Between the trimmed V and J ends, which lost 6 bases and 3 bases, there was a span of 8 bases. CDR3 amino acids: CASRRQDYGYTF. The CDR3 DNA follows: TGTGCCAGCAGACGGCAGGACTATGGCTACACCTTC.

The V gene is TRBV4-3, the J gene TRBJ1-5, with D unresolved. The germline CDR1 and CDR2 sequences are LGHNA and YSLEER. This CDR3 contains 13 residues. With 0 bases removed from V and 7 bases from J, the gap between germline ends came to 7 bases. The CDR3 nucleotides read TGCGCCAGCAGCCAAGAATTAAGCCAGCCCCAGCATTTT. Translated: CASSQELSQPQHF.

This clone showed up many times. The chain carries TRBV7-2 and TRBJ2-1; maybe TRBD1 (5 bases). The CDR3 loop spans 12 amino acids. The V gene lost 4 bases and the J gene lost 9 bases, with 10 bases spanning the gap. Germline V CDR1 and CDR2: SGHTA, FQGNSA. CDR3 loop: CASSSLGVEQFF. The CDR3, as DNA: TGTGCCAGCAGCTCCTTAGGGGTTGAGCAGTTCTTC.

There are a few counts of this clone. CDR3 protein: CASSYRGGSIYGYTF. The CDR3 DNA reads as TGTGCCAGCAGTTACCGGGGGGGGTCTATCTATGGCTACACCTTC. The V gene is TRBV6-6, the J gene TRBJ1-2; possibly TRBD1 for D (5 bases). Trimming removed 2 bases from V and 4 bases from J, with 14 bases in between. This CDR3 contains 15 residues. Germline CDR1 is MNHNY and CDR2 is SVGAGI (reference sequence).

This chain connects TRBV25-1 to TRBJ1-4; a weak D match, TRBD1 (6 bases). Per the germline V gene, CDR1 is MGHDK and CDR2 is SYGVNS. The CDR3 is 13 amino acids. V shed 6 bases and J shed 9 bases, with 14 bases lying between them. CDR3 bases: TGTGCCAGCAGGGGGGGGGCGGAGAAAAAACTGTTTTTT. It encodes CASRGGAEKKLFF.

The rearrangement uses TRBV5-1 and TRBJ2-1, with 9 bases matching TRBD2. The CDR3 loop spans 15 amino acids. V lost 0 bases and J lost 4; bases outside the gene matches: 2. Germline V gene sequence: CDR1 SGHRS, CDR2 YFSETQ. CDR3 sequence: CASSLALAGYNEQFF. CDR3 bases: TGCGCCAGCAGCTTGGCTCTAGCGGGGTACAATGAGCAGTTCTTC.

This CDR3 reads CASRDRNTDTQYF. In DNA form, the CDR3 reads TGTGCCAGCCGGGACAGGAACACAGATACGCAGTATTTT. V gene TRBV12-3 or TRBV12-4 combines with J gene TRBJ2-3, with TRBD1 matching 8 bases. With 8 bases clipped from V and 2 bases from J, the junction kept 3 bases outside the gene matches. The CDR3 length is 13 residues.

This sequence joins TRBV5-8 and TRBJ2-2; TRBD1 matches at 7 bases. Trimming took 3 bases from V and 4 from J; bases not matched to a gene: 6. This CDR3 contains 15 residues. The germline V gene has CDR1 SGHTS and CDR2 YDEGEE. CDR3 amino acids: CASSSQGLVTGELFF. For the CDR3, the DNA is TGTGCCAGCAGCTCACAGGGGCTGGTCACCGGGGAGCTGTTTTTT. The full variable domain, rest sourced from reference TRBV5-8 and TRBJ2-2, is EAGVTQSPTHLIKTRGQQATLRCSPISGHTSVYWYQQALGLGLQFLLWYDEGEERNRGNFPPRFSGRQFPNYSSELNVNALELEDSALYLCASSSQGLVTGELFFGEGSRLTVL.

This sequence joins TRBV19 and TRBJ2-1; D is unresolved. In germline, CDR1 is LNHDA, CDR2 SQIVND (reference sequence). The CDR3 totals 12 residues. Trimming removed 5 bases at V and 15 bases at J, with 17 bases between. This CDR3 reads CASSASMQALFF. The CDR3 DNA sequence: TGTGCCAGTAGTGCATCCATGCAAGCCCTGTTCTTC. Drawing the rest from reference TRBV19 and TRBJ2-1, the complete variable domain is DGGITQSPKYLFRKEGQNVTLSCEQNLNHDAMYWYRQDPGQGLRLIYYSQIVNDFQKGDIAEGYSVSREKKESFPLTVTSAQKNPTAFYLCASSASMQALFFGPGTRLTVL.

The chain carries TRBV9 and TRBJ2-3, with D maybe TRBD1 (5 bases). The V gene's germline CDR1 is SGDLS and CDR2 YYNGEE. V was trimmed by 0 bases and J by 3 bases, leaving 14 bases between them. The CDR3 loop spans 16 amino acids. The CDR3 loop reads CASSVGKGLRTDTQYF. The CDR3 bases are TGTGCCAGCAGCGTAGGAAAGGGGTTGCGGACAGATACGCAGTATTTT.

As DNA, the CDR3 is TGTGCCAGCAGCGAGACCGGGACAGGGTTCTGGAATGAGCAGTTCTTC. Protein sequence: CASSETGTGFWNEQFF. V usage is TRBV2 and J usage is TRBJ2-1; 9 bases fit TRBD1. CDR1 SNHLY and CDR2 FYNNEI come from the germline V gene. J gave up 7 bases and V 6 bases, and 13 bases lay outside the gene matches. This CDR3 is built from 16 residues.

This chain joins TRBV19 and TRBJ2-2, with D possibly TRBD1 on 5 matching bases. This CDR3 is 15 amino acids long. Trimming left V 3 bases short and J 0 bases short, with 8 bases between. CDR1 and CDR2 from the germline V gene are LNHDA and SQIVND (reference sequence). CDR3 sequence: CASSITGANTGELFF. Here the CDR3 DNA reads TGTGCCAGTAGTATCACAGGCGCGAACACCGGGGAGCTGTTTTTT. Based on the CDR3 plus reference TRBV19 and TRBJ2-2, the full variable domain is DGGITQSPKYLFRKEGQNVTLSCEQNLNHDAMYWYRQDPGQGLRLIYYSQIVNDFQKGDIAEGYSVSREKKESFPLTVTSAQKNPTAFYLCASSITGANTGELFFGEGSRLTVL.

CDR3 in amino acids: CASSLAPASGGAEQYF. The CDR3 DNA reads TGCGCCAGCAGCTTGGCCCCCGCTAGCGGGGGGGCCGAGCAGTACTTC. The J gene is TRBJ2-7, the V gene TRBV5-1; TRBD2 aligns across 12 bases. This CDR3 region has 16 residues. CDR1 is SGHRS and CDR2 is YFSETQ in the germline V gene. The trim removed 0 bases at V and 6 bases at J, leaving 7 bases unmatched.

DNA of the CDR3: TGTGCCAGCAGAGGGACAGGGAATTCACCCCTCCACTTT. Encoded protein: CASRGTGNSPLHF. The chain joins TRBV27 to TRBJ1-6; 9 nucleotides match TRBD1. The J segment lost 7 bases and the V segment lost 6 bases, leaving 1 base of the junction unmatched. The CDR3 is 13 amino acids. Germline V gene lookup returns CDR1 MNHEY and CDR2 SMNVEV (reference sequence).